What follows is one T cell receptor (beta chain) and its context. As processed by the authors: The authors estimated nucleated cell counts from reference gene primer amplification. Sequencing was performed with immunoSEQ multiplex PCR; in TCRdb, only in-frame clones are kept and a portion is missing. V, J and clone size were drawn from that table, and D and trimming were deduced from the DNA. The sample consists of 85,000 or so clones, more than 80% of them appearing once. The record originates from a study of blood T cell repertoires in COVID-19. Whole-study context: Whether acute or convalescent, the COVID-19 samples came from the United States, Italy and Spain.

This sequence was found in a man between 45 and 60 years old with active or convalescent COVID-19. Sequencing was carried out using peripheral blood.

CDR3 protein: CASSLGLGQGAGDTQYF. CDR3 sequence (DNA): TGCGCCAGCAGCTTGGGTCTCGGACAGGGGGCAGGAGATACGCAGTATTTT. The chain links TRBV5-1 to TRBJ2-3, with TRBD1 matching 11 bases. Germline V gene data show CDR1 as SGHRS and CDR2 as YFSETQ. Trimming at V came to 0 bases and at J to 5 bases, leaving 8 bases not matched to a gene. This CDR3 has 17 amino acids.